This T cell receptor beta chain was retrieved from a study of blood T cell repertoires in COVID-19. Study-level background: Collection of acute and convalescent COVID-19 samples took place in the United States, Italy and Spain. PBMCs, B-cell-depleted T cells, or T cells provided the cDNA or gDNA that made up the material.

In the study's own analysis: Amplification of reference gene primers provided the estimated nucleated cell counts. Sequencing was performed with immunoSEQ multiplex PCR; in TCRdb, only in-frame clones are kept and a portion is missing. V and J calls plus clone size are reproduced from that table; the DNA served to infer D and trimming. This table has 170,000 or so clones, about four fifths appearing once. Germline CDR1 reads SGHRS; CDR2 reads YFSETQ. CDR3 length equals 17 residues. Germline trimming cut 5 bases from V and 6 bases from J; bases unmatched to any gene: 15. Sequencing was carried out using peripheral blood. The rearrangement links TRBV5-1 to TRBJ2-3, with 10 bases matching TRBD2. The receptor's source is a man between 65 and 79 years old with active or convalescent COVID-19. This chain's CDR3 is CASSSLLLAGSPDTQYF. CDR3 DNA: TGCGCCAGCAGTTCCCTCTTACTAGCGGGGTCCCCCGATACGCAGTATTTT.